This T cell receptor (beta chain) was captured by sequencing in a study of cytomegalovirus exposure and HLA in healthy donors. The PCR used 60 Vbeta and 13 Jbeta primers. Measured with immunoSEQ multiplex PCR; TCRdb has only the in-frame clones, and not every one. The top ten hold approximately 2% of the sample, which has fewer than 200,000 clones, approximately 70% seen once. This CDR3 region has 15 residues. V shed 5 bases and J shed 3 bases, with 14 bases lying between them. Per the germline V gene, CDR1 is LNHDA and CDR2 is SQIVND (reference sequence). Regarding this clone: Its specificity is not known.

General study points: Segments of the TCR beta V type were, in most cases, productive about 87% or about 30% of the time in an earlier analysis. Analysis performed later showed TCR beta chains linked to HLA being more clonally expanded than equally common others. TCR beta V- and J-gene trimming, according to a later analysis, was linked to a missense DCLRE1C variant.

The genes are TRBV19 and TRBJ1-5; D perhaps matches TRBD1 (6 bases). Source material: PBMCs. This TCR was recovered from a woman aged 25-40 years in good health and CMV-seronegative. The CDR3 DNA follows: TGTGCCAGTAGTCGATGGGACAAAAACAATCAGCCCCAGCATTTT. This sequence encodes CASSRWDKNNQPQHF.